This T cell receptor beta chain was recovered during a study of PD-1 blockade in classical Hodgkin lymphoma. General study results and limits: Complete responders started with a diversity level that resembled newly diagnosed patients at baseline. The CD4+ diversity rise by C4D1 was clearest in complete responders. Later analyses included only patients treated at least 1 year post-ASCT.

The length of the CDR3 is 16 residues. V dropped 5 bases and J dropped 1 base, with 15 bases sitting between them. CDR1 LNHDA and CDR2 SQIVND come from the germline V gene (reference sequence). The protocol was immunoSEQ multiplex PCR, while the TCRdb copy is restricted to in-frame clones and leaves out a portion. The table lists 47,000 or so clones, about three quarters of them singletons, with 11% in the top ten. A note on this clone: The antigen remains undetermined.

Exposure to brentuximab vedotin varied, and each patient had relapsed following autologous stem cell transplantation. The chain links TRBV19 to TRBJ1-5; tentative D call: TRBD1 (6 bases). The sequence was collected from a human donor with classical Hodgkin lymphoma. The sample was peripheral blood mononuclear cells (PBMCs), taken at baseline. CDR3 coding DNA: TGTGCCAGTAGTTCCACAGGGACGTCGAGCAATCAGCCCCAGCATTTT. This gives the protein CASSSTGTSSNQPQHF.